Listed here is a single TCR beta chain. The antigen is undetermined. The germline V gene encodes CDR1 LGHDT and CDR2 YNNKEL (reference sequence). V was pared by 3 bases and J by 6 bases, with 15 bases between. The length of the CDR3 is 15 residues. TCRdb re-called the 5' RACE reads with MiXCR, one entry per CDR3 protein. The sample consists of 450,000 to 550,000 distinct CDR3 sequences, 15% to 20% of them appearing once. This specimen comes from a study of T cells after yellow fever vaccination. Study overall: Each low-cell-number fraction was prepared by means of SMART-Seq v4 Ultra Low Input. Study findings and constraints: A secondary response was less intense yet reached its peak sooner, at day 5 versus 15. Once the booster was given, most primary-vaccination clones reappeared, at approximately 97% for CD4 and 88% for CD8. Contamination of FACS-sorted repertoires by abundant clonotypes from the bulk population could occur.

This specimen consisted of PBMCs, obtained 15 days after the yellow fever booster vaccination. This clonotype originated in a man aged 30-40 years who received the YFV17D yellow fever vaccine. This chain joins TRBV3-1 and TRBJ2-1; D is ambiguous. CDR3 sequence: CASSHRISRGNEQFF. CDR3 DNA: TGTGCCAGCAGCCACAGAATAAGTCGTGGCAATGAGCAGTTCTTC.